Described below is a single T cell receptor beta chain sequence and its context. The V end lost 2 bases, the J end lost 0 bases, and 7 bases lay between the germline ends. The CDR3 contains 14 residues. Germline V lookup: CDR1 SGHRS, CDR2 YFSETQ. The data are from a study of T cell changes during pregnancy in multiple sclerosis. Sequenced by immunoSEQ multiplex PCR; TCRdb stores in-frame clones only, minus some. The sample comprises some 87,000 clones, over 90% of which are singletons, and 1.1% rests with the top ten. Material: peripheral blood, obtained in the second trimester of pregnancy. This TCR came from a female donor with multiple sclerosis, enrolled in a pregnancy study. The V gene is TRBV5-1, the J gene TRBJ2-3; D remains ambiguous. DNA of the CDR3: TGCGCCAGCAGCTTCCCGACTAGCACAGATACGCAGTATTTT. Translated, it gives CASSFPTSTDTQYF.